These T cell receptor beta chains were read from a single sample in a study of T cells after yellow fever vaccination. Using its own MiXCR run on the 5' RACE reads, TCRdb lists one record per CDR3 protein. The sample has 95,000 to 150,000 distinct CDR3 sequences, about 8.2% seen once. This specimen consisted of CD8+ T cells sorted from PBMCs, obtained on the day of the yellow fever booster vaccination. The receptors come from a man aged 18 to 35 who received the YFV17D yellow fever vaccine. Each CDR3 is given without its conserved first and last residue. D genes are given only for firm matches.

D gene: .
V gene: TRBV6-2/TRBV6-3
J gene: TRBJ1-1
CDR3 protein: ASNFGTPENTEAF

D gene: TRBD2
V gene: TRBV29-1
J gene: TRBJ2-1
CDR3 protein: SVEDWSSGAGDEQF

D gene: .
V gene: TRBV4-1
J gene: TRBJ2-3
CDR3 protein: ASSQDPGTDTQY

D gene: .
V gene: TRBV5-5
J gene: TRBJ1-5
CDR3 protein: ASGHYSNQPQH

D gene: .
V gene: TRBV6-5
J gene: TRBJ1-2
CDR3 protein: ASSYSGGFGYT

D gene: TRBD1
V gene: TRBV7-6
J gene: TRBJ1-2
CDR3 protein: ASSLEGTGVDGYT

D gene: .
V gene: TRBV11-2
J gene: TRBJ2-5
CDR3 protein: ASSLIFGGAGPEETQY

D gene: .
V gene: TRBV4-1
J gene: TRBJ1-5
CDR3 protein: ASSPAFSNQPQH

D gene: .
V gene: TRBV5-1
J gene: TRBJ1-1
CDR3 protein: ASSLEFPGDYTEAF

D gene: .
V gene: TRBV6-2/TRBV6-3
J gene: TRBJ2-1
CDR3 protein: ASRPSSLSSYNEQF

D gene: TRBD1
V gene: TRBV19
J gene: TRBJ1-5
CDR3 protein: ASSINPGQSLQPQH

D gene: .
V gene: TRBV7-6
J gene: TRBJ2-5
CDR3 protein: ASSLTGSLETQY

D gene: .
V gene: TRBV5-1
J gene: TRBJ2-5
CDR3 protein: ASSLGEGPGSRETQY

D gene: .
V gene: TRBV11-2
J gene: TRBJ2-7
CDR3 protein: ASSLGAVFGYEQY

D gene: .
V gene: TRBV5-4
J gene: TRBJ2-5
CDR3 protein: ASSRRGGPGTQY

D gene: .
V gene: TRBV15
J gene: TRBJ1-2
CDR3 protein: ATSRVSNYGYT

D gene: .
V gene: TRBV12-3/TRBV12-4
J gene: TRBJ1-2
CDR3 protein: ASSLGTEYGYT

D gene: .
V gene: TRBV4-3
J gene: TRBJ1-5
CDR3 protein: ASSQDPVSNQPQH

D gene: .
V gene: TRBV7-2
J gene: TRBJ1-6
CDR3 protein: ASSLVGGANSPLH

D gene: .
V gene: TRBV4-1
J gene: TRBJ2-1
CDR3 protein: ASSQVELEGNEQF

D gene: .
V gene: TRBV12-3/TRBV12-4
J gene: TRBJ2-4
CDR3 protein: ASKAEEDIQY

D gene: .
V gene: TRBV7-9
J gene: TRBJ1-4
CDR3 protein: ASSLQDVATNEKLF

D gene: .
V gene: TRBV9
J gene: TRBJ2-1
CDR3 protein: ASSLGDWLHNEQF

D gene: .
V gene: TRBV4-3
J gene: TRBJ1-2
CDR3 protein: ASTNQEDLSYGYT

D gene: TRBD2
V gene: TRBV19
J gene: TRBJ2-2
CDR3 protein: ASSVGLADTGELF

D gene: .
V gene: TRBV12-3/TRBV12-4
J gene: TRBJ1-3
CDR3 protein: ASSFLPQDTIY

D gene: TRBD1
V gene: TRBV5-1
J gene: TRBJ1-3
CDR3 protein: ASSPGQGLSGNTIY

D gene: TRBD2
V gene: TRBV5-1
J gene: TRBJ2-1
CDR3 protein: ASTASGGPAYNEQF

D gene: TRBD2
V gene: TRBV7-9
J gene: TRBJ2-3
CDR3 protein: ASSSYIAGGHTDTQY

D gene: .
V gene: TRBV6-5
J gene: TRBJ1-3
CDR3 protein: ASSALNSGNTIY

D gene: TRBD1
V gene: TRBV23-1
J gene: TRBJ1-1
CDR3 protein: ARVGQGTEAF

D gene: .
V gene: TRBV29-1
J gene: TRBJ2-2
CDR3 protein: SVYQQGESGELF

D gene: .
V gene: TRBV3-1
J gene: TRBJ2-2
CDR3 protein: ASSQDPPGELF

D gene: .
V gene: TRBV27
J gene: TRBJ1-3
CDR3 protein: ASSLSPYSGNTIY

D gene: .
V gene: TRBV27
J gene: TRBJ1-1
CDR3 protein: ASSPIQGIVTEAF

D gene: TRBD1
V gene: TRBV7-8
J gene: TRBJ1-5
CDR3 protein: ASSYGTGNNQPQH

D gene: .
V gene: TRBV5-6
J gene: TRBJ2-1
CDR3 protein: ASSFGLSSSYNEQF